The clone carrying this T cell receptor (beta chain) occurred many times. Its antigen is unidentified. In TCRdb, the RACE reads were re-called with MiXCR into one record per CDR3 protein. This table holds under 300,000 distinct CDR3 sequences, more than 6.5% found once. Sample time point: pre-sensitization, week 0. Stated treatment: therapeutic diphenylcyclopropenone sensitization with weekly scalp DPC. The authors' total RNA extraction used unfractionated whole blood. The data originate from a study of human T cells and chemical hapten exposure. Study details: Sensitization employed 2% DPC on about 2 cm by about 2 cm of upper inner arm skin. There were per-sample TCR yield variations, arising mainly from small pooled library volume differences.

Study-wide results and limits: While controls formed fewer of them, expanded TCRs formed significantly more large CDR3 similarity clusters.

Per germline, CDR1 ENHRY and CDR2 SYGVKD. The V and J ends lost 3 bases and 1 base respectively, with 9 bases between them. CDR3 length equals 15 residues. The receptor was isolated from a woman in her thirties or forties with alopecia areata. Some clones in this sample may be carry-over from other donors' samples. The sample here was whole blood, taken in connection with sensitization to the hapten diphenylcyclopropenone (DPC). The chain combines TRBV10-3 with TRBJ2-2; tentative D call: TRBD1 (5 bases). The CDR3 here is CAISDQGLNTGELFF. In DNA, the CDR3 is TGTGCCATCAGTGATCAGGGCCTGAACACCGGGGAGCTGTTTTTT.